The 6 T cell receptor beta chains in this list originate from one sample, sequenced in a study of T cells in Graves' hyperthyroidism and ophthalmopathy. Regions amplified from RNA transcripts were the TCR beta CDR3 regions. Carried out on the TCR CDR3, a first-round RT-PCR used the HTBI primer set. TCRdb passed the multiplex PCR reads through MiXCR, listing each CDR3 protein once. The sample carries 530,000 or so distinct CDR3 sequences, roughly 24% recorded once. The sample taken for sequencing was blood. Receptor source: a woman aged 25-40 years with Graves' ophthalmopathy.

This clonotype was seen ten or more times. The junction shows a germline mismatch at one end, possibly a read error. The chain is built from TRBV19 and TRBJ2-7; 8 bases line up with TRBD1. CDR1 LNHDA and CDR2 SQIVND come from the germline V gene (reference sequence). This CDR3 spans 15 amino acids. The CDR3 loop reads CASSIGTGTTYEQYF. In DNA form, the CDR3 reads TGTGCCAGTAGCATAGGGACAGGAACCACCTACGAGCAGTACTTC.

The chain uses TRBV15 and TRBJ1-2; TRBD1 agrees at 8 bases. Germline trimming cut 0 bases from V and 5 bases from J; bases unmatched to any gene: 5. Germline V gives CDR1 LNHNV, CDR2 YYDKDF (reference sequence). CDR3 length equals 15 residues. CDR3 nucleotide sequence: TGTGCCACCAGCAGAGAATGGACAGGGAGTTATGGCTACACCTTC. As protein: CATSREWTGSYGYTF.

J is TRBJ1-5 and V is TRBV19, with D perhaps matching TRBD1 (5 bases). V dropped 5 bases and J dropped 0 bases, with 17 bases sitting between them. This CDR3 contains 17 residues. From germline, CDR1 is LNHDA and CDR2 SQIVND (reference sequence). The CDR3: CASSPDMGGYSNQPQHF. The CDR3, as DNA: TGTGCCAGTAGTCCGGACATGGGGGGATATAGCAATCAGCCCCAGCATTTT.

This clonotype has ten or more counts. The chain joins TRBV12-3 or TRBV12-4 to TRBJ1-1; D not certain. The V gene lost 5 bases and the J gene lost 6 bases, with 10 bases spanning the gap. There are 12 residues in the CDR3. The CDR3 loop reads CASSLRQSEAFF. The CDR3 DNA is TGTGCCAGCAGTCTCCGACAATCTGAAGCTTTCTTT.

The chain employs TRBV27 and TRBJ2-7; TRBD1 agrees at 7 bases. CDR3 length equals 15 residues. The germline gives CDR1 MNHEY, CDR2 SMNVEV (reference sequence). Trimming took 4 bases from V and 1 from J; bases not matched to a gene: 7. CDR3 sequence: CASSSNRGRSYEQYF. In nucleotides, the CDR3 is TGTGCCAGCAGTTCCAACAGGGGTCGTTCCTACGAGCAGTACTTC.

This clonotype was counted at least ten times. CDR3 region: CSAIPGGSSVGQPQHF. DNA for the CDR3: TGCAGTGCAATTCCAGGGGGCTCGAGTGTAGGTCAGCCCCAGCATTTT. V usage is TRBV20-1 and J usage is TRBJ1-5, with 8 bases that match TRBD1. There are 16 residues in the CDR3. V shed 6 bases, J shed 6 bases, and the junction held 16 bases outside the gene matches. Per germline, CDR1 DFQATT and CDR2 SNEGSKA (reference sequence).